This TCR beta chain is drawn from a study of T cells in tumors after PD-1 blockade. In the study overall: Prior checkpoint blockade, systemic immunosuppressant use, or anti-cancer therapy within 4 weeks excluded patients. A subset received ongoing vismodegib 150 mg daily alongside anti-PD-1 therapy. Patients received pembrolizumab 200 mg every 3 weeks or cemiplimab 350 mg every 2 weeks.

Trimming left V 5 bases short and J 4 bases short, with 23 bases between. CDR3 length equals 18 residues. Germline V CDR1 and CDR2: LGHDT, YNNKEL (reference sequence). Some clones are missing from TCRdb's copy, which holds only in-frame ones; the method was immunoSEQ multiplex PCR. The table shows around 51,000 clones, with approximately 84% occurring only once. The TCR was taken from a human donor with basal cell carcinoma. This sequence joins TRBV3-1 (or the pseudogene TRBV3-2) and TRBJ2-2, with D possibly TRBD2 on 6 matching bases. The specimen was PBMCs, collected before anti-PD-1 treatment. The CDR3 DNA is TGTGCCAGCAGCATCCGGGACTTCCGACGACCTTTCACCGGGGAGCTGTTTTTT. Amino acids: CASSIRDFRRPFTGELFF.